This T cell receptor (beta chain) came from a study of T cells in Graves' hyperthyroidism and ophthalmopathy (dated by TCRdb to the late 2010s). Study-wide context: Peripheral blood samples were taken at initial diagnosis, before any treatment was given. In addition, the study compared T-cell repertoires in thyroid tissue and in blood from a handful of Graves' hyperthyroidism patients. After blood sampling, hyperthyroidism patients were treated with methimazole at a starting dose of 30 mg daily, and ophthalmopathy patients were treated with high-dose intravenous methylprednisolone. For training and testing, the 110 or so patients in the discovery cohort were randomly divided in a 7:3 ratio. To identify TCR V-J signatures that set the groups apart, the researchers used a discovery cohort of about a hundred patients, made up of under 50 with Graves' ophthalmopathy and about 60 with stable Graves' hyperthyroidism. Prospective prediction of ophthalmopathy was tested in an independent validation cohort consisting of about 19 hyperthyroidism patients and more than 15 patients who later progressed to ophthalmopathy. The paper reports TCR Vbeta CDR3 sequencing of approximately 130 peripheral blood samples: 40 or so ophthalmopathy, fewer than 80 hyperthyroidism and 17 progressor patients.

Ophthalmopathy patients had moderately to severely active disease, with a Clinical Activity Score of 3 or more, a NOSPECS grade of 4 or more, and a disease duration of less than 3 months. Patients with uncontrolled infections, other autoimmune diseases, pregnancy or lactation were excluded. Diagnoses were based on clinical symptoms, serum thyroxine and TRAb, thyroid ultrasound and orbital computed tomography. PBMCs were isolated from approximately 10 ml of fresh peripheral blood by Ficoll-Paque density gradient centrifugation. Total RNA was extracted with Trizol reagent, and quality was checked on an Agilent 2100 Bioanalyzer. Amplification of TCR beta CDR3 regions was carried out from RNA transcripts. The TCR CDR3 was subjected to a first round of RT-PCR using the HTBI primer set and the Qiagen OneStep RT-PCR kit. Libraries were constructed in a second round of multiplex PCR, after which size selection and purification were carried out. Sequencing of the libraries was done on an Illumina HiSeq2000 using paired-end 100 bp reads. Turning to the authors' computational methods: SOAPnuke was used to process the raw data, throwing out any read that contained adapters or uncalled bases, had a mean Phred below 15, or lacked an exact constant-primer or identifier match. COPE v1.2.5 was used to merge the high-quality paired reads, and each unique nucleotide sequence was defined as a clonotype. MiTCR v1.1 was used to align clonotypes to the IMGT TRBV, TRBD and TRBJ reference segments. Only V-J combinations with frequency above 0.0001, covering approximately 99% of repertoires, were analysed. A TCS score was defined as the ratio of F50 (clonal expansion) to E x V (chaos), with BLOSUM62-based TCRdist applied between CDR3 peptides within each V-J. Welch's t-statistics and random forest reduced some 510 V-J features to 13, which were used in a naive Bayes classifier (R e1071). TCRdb trimmed public reads at Q25 via fastp, called clones via MiXCR and kept in-frame beta chains. Entries that share a CDR3 protein sequence are merged under the most common genes and DNA. The authors' filters were not applied to this entry. The sample includes 500,000 to 750,000 distinct CDR3 sequences, with 13% to 15% observed a single time. The top ten hold roughly 7% of the sample.

Ten or more counts support this clonotype. No cognate antigen has been identified for it. No clone much larger than this one lies a single base away; base qualities are absent. What the research found in general, with its limitations: A model built on a 13 V-J signature distinguished ophthalmopathy from stable hyperthyroidism, reaching 85% to 90% sensitivity and approximately 81% specificity in cross-validation and 80%/75% in testing. During validation, the model predicted progression to ophthalmopathy a median of about 5.9 months ahead of onset, with just under 71% sensitivity and 72% to 80% specificity. Sample size was not statistically predetermined, and blinding of investigators to group allocation was not performed. Most expanded thyroid clonotypes (frequency above 0.001) were also found in blood, which suggests that blood repertoires may mirror thyroid immune responses.

The germline V gene specifies SNHLY as CDR1 and FYNNEI as CDR2. Its CDR3 holds 15 amino acids, cysteine through phenylalanine. Only the CDR3 portion is preserved as DNA: 45 bases, with reading frame beginning at the first base. V is reduced by 1 base and J by 3 bases, leaving a spacing of 12 bases between them. The sequence links TRBV2 to TRBJ1-2; the D gene assignment is ambiguous. Sample: blood. The sequence came from a woman between 18 and 30 years old with Graves' ophthalmopathy. The CDR3 corresponds to CASSEDRGSHYGYTF. In nucleotide form, the sequence is TGTGCCAGCAGTGAAGACCGGGGATCACACTATGGCTACACCTTC.